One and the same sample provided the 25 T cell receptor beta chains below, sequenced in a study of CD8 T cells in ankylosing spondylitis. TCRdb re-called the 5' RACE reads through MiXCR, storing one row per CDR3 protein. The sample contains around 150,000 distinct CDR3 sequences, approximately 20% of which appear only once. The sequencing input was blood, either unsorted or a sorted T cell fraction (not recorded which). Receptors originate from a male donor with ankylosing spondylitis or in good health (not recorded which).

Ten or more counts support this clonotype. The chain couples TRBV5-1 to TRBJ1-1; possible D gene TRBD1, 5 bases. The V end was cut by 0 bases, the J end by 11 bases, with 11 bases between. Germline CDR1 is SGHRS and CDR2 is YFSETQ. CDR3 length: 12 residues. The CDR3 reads CASSLDSGQAFF. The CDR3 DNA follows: TGCGCCAGCAGCTTGGATTCGGGGCAGGCTTTCTTT.

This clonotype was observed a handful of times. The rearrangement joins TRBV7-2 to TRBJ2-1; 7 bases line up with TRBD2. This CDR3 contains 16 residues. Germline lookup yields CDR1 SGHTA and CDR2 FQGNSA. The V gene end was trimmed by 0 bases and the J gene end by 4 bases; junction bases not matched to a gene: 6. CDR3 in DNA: TGTGCCAGCAGCTTAGCGGGTTTGCGGGGGTACAATGAGCAGTTCTTC. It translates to CASSLAGLRGYNEQFF.

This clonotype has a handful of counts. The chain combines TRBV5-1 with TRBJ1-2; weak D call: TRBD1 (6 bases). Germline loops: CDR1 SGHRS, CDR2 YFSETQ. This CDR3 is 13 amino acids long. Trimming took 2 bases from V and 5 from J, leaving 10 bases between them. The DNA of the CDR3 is TGCGCCAGCAGCTTCAGTCAGGGGTATGGCTACACCTTC. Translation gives CASSFSQGYGYTF.

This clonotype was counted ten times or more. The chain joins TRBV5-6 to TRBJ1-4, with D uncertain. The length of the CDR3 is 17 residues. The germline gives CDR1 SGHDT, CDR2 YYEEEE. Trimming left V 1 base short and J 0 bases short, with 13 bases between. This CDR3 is CASSLFQTYATNEKLFF. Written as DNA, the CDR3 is TGTGCCAGCAGCTTGTTTCAGACCTATGCAACTAATGAAAAACTGTTTTTT.

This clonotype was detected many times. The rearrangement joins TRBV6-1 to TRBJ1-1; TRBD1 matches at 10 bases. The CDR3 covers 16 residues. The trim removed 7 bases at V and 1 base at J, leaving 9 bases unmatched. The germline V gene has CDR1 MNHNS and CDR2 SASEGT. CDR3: CASTRTGGIGNTEAFF. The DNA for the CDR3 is TGTGCCAGCACTCGGACAGGGGGGATCGGGAACACTGAAGCTTTCTTT.

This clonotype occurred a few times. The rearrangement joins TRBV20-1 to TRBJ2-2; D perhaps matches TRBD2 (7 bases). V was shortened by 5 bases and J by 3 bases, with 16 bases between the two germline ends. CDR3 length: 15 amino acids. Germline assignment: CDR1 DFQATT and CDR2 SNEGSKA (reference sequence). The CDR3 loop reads CSAVPGGAYTGELFF. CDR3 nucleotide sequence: TGCAGTGCTGTCCCGGGGGGCGCGTACACCGGGGAGCTGTTTTTT.

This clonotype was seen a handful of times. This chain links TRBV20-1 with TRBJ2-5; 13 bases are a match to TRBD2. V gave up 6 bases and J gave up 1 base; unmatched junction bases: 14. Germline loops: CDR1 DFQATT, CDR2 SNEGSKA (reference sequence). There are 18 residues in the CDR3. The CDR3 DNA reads TGCAGTGCCTTCCGGACTAGCGGGAGTGGGGGTGTCCAAGAGACCCAGTACTTC. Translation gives CSAFRTSGSGGVQETQYF.

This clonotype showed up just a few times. The CDR3 here is CASSGAGYEQFF. The DNA of the CDR3 is TGTGCCAGCAGCGGAGCAGGGTATGAGCAGTTCTTC. This chain uses TRBV7-6 with TRBJ2-1; weak D call: TRBD1 (5 bases). The CDR3 has 12 amino acids. The germline V gene has CDR1 SGHVS and CDR2 FNYEAQ. V shed 5 bases and J shed 8 bases, with 10 bases lying between them.

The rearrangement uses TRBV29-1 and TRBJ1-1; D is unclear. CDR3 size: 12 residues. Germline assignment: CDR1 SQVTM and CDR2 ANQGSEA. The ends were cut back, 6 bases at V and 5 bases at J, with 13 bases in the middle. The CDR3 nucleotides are TGCAGCGTGATATTGAGTCTTACTGAAGCTTTCTTT. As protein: CSVILSLTEAFF.

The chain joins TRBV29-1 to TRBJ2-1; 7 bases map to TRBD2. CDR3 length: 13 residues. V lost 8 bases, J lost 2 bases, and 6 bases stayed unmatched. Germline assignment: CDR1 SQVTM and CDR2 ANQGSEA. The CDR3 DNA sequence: TGCAGCACAACTAGCGCCACCTACAATGAGCAGTTCTTC. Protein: CSTTSATYNEQFF.

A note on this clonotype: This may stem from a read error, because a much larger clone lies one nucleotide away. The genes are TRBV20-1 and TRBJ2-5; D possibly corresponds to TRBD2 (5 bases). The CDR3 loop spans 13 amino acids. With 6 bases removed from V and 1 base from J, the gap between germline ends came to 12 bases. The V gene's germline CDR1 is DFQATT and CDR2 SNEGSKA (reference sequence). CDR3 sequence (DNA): TGCAGTGCCAGTAGCGTAACCCAAGAGACCCAGTACTTC. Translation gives CSASSVTQETQYF.

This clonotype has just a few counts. The CDR3 loop is CASSLTSSGSYNEQFF. In nucleotides, the CDR3 is TGCGCCAGCAGCTTGACCTCTAGCGGGAGCTACAATGAGCAGTTCTTC. The chain couples TRBV5-1 to TRBJ2-1; TRBD2 matches 10 bases. The germline gives CDR1 SGHRS, CDR2 YFSETQ. This CDR3 is 16 amino acids long. The V and J ends lost 1 base and 3 bases, in that order; junction bases with no gene match: 4.

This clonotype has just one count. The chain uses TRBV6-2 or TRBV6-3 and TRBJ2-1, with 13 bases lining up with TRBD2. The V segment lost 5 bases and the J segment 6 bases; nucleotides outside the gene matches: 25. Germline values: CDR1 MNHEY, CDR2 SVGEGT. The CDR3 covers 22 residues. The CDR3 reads CASSPNSYGLAGVSPSGNEQFF. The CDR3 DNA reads TGTGCCAGCAGTCCAAATTCGTACGGACTAGCGGGAGTAAGCCCTTCGGGCAATGAGCAGTTCTTC.

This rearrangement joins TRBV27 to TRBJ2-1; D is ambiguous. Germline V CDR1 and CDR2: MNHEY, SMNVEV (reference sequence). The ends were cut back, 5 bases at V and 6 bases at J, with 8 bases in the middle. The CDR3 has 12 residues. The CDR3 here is CASSDGLNEQFF. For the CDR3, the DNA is TGTGCCAGCAGTGACGGCCTCAATGAGCAGTTCTTC.

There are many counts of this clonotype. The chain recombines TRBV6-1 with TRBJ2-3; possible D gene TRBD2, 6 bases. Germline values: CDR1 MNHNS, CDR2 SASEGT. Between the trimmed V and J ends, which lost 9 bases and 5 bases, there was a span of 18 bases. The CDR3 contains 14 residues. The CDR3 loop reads CASTLGGLQDTQYF. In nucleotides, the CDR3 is TGTGCCAGTACCCTCGGGGGTTTACAAGATACGCAGTATTTT.

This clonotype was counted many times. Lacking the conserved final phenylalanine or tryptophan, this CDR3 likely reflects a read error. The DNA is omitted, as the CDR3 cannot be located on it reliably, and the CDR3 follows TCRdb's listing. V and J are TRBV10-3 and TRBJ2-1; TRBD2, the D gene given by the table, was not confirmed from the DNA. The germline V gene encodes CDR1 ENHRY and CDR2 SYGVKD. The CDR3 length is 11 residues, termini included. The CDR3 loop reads CAISESQRERS.

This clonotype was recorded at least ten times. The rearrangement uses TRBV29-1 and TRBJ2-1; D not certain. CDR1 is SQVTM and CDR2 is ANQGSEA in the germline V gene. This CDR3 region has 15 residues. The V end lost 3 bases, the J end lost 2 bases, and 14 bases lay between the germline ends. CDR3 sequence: CSVDAPTRAYNEQFF. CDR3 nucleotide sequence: TGCAGCGTTGACGCCCCGACCCGGGCCTACAATGAGCAGTTCTTC.

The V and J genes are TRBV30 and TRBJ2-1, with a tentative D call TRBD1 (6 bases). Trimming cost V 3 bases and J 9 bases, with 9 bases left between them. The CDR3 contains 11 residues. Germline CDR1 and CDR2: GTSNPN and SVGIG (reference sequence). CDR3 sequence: CAWRGALEQFF. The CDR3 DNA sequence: TGTGCCTGGAGGGGGGCGCTTGAGCAGTTCTTC.

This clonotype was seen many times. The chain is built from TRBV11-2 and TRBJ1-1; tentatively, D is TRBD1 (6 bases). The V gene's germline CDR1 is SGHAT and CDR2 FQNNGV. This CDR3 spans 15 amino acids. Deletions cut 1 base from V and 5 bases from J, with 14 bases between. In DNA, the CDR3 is TGTGCCAGCAGCTTAGGTCCGGGGGCGGGGACTGAAGCTTTCTTT. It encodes CASSLGPGAGTEAFF.

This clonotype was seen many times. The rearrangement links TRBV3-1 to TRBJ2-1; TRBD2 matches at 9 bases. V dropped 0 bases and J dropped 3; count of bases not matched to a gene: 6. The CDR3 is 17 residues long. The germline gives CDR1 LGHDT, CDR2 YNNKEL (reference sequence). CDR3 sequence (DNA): TGTGCCAGCAGCCAAGACTTAGCGGGAGTGGTCTACAATGAGCAGTTCTTC. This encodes CASSQDLAGVVYNEQFF.

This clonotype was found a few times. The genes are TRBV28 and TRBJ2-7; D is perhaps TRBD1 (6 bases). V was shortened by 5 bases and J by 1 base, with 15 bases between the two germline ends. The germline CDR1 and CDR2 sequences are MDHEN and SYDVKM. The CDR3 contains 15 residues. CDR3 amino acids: CASSKQPTGSYEQYF. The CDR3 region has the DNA TGTGCCAGCAGTAAACAGCCCACAGGGTCCTACGAGCAGTACTTC.

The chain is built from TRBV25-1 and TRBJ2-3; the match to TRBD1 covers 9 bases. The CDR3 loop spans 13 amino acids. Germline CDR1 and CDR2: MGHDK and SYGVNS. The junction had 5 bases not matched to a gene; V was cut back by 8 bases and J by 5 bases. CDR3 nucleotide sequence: TGTGCCAGCGGGGGACAGGGTATAGATACGCAGTATTTT. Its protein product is CASGGQGIDTQYF.

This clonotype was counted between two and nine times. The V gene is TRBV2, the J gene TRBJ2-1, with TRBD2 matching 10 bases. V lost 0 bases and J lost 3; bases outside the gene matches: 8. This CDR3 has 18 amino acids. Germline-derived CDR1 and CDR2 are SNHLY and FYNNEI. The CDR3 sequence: CASSEALLPSGSYNEQFF. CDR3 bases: TGTGCCAGCAGTGAAGCGCTTCTCCCTAGCGGGAGCTACAATGAGCAGTTCTTC.

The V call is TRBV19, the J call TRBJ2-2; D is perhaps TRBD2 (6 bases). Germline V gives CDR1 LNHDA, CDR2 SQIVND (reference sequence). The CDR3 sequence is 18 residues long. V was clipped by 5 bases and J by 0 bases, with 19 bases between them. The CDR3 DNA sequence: TGTGCCAGTAGTCTCTCCGCAGCGGGCCGTTCGAACACCGGGGAGCTGTTTTTT. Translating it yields CASSLSAAGRSNTGELFF.

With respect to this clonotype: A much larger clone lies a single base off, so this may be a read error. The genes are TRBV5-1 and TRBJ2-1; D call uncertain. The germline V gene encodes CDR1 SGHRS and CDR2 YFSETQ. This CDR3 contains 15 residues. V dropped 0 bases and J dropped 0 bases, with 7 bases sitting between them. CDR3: CASSLEGNSYNEQFF. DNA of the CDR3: TGCGCCAGCAGCTTGGAAGGGAACTCCTACAATGAGCAGTTCTTC.